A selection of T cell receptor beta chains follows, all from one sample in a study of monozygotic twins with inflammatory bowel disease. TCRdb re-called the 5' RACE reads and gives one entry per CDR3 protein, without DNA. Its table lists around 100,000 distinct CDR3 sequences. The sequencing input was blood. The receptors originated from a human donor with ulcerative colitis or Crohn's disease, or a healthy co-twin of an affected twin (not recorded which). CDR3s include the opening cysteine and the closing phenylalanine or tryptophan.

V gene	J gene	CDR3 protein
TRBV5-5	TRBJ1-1	CASSFDLNTEAFF
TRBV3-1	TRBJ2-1	CASSQDGMGHNEQFF
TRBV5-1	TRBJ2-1	CASSTYIHNEQFF
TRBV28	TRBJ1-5	CASSLDPYRDKPQHF
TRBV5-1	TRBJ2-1	CASSSPSSDEQFF
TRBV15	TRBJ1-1	CATSMIGRGPSEAFF
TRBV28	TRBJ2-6	CASSLWRVPGANVLTF
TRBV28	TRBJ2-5	CAINRGGQLVAQYF
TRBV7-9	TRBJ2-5	CASSLSRTAQETQYF
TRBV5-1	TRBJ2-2	CASSLVGRAGELFF
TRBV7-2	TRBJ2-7	CASSLVPRIRGEQYF
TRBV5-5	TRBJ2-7	CASTFQGTSSYEQYF
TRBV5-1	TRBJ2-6	CASSKGSSGANVLTF
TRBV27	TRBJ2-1	CASSLAGTAYNEQFF
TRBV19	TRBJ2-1	CASSIKYQREARYEQFF
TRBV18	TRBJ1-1	CASSPITRNTEAFF
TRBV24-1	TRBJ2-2	CATSDPGLAENTGELFF
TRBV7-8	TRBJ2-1	CASTHGYNEQFF